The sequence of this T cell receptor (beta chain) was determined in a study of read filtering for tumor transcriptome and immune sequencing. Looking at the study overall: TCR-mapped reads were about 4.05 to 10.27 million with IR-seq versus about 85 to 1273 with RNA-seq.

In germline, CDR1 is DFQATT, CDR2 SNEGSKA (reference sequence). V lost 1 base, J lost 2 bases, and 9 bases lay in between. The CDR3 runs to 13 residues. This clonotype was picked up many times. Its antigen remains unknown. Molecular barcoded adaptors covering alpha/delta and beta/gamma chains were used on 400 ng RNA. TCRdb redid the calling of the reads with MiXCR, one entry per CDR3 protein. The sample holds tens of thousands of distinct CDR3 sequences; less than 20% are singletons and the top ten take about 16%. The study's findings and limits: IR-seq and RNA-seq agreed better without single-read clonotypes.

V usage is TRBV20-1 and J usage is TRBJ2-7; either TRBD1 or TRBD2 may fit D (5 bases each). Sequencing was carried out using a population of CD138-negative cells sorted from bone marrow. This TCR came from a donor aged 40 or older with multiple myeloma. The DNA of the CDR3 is TGCAGTGCTAGAGGGGACGCTCCCTACGAGCAGTACTTC. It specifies CSARGDAPYEQYF.